This T cell receptor beta chain was sequenced for a study of Ad26.COV2.S vaccination and SARS-CoV-2 variants. Study-wide points: Vaccine recipients had higher spike-specific TCR breadth than placebo recipients.

As regards this clone: Its antigen remains unknown.

Deletions cut 4 bases from V and 1 base from J, with 13 bases between. The CDR3 covers 15 residues. Germline CDR1 SGDLS, CDR2 YYNGEE. Treatment described: around 19 received Ad26.COV2.S at low or high dose, single or two shots; about five received placebo; per-sample allocation not given. Day 63 following the first vaccine or placebo injection was when the samples were taken. Only in-frame clones appear in the TCRdb table, and some are missing; sequencing was by immunoSEQ multiplex PCR. The sample shows about 410,000 clones, 80% to 90% of them seen only once. The rearrangement links TRBV9 to TRBJ2-3; no reliable D call. The receptor comes from a person between 18 and 65 years old who received the Ad26.COV2.S COVID-19 vaccine or a placebo. The sample consisted of peripheral blood, taken in a trial of Ad26.COV2.S vaccine versus placebo. The CDR3 spells CASSPPASGTDTQYF. For the CDR3, the DNA is TGTGCCAGCAGCCCCCCAGCCTCTGGCACAGATACGCAGTATTTT.